The sequence of this T cell receptor (beta chain) was determined in a study of blood T cell repertoires in COVID-19 (TCRdb year 2020). Study-level background: Samples from collaborators originated in the United States, Italy and Spain and spanned both the acute and convalescent phases of COVID-19. Subjects who had been exposed to COVID-19, were actively infected with it, or had recovered from it provided the deeply sampled blood TCRbeta repertoires that made up the dataset. The sample metadata nearly always contained a de-identified subject ID, COVID-19 status, age in years and sex. A freely available public database, intended as a resource for researchers studying the immune response to SARS-CoV-2, is where the repertoires were released. The material from the prospective study consisted of cDNA or gDNA derived from T cells, B-cell-depleted T cells, or PBMCs. The samples were drawn from two sources: the first 160 participants of the ongoing ImmuneRACE study, and 950 to 1,500 subjects contributed by 6 global collaborators. Where available, HLA class I and class II types were taken from metadata supplied by the sample provider and were not determined by assay-based typing.

At the junction V is shortened by 4 bases and J by 7 bases, with 12 bases in between. The germline V gene provides CDR1 SGHRS and CDR2 YFSETQ. The CDR3 goes from the cysteine to the phenylalanine over 12 residues. The entry retains the CDR3 DNA only, 36 bases that are in frame from base 1. Concerning this clone itself: This clone's antigen is unknown. No base quality information exists; no much larger clone differs at one position.

Collaborating institutions collected whole blood in K2EDTA tubes following their own protocols. For TCRbeta analysis, collaborators shipped samples in one of three forms: frozen whole blood, isolated PBMCs, or DNA extracted from either of those sample types. TCRbeta CDR3 regions were amplified from genomic DNA by means of the immunoSEQ Assay, a bias-controlled multiplex PCR. In the paper's pipeline: The number of nucleated cells in each sample was estimated by amplification of reference gene primers within the assay. To quantify the absolute abundance of each unique TCRbeta CDR3 rearrangement, sequence reads were collapsed and filtered. Productive Simpson clonality was computed per sample as the square root of Simpson's diversity index over productive rearrangements. TCRdb retrieved this table from immuneACCESS and kept in-frame rearrangements only. Not all clones are present; in checked studies, unresolved V genes account for under half, and no reason is known for the remainder. D and trimming were read from the DNA, whereas the V and J calls and clone size are those reported in that table. Present in this sample are approximately 40,000 clones, roughly nine tenths of which were seen just once. 5.5% to 7.5% of the sample is in the top ten clones.

Findings and caveats that apply to the study as a whole: The amount of clinical and demographic metadata varied by source and participant and was provided uncurated.

Sample: peripheral blood. The sequence joins TRBV5-1 to TRBJ2-7; perhaps TRBD1 is the D gene, with 6 bases matching. The sequence was obtained from a human donor in a cohort sampled during active COVID-19. The sequenced DNA: TGCGCCAGCAGCACAGGGACAACGGAGCAGTACTTC. It translates as CASSTGTTEQYF.